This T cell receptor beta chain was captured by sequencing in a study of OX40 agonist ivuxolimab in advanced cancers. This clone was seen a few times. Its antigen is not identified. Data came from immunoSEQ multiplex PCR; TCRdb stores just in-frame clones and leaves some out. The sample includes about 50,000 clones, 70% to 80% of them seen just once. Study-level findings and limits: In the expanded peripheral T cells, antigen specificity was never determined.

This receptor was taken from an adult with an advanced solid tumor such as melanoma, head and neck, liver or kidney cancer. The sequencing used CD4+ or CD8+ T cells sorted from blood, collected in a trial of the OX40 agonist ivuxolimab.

CDR3 coding DNA: TGTGCCAGCAGGGTACAGGGGGCTGGTGGCTACACCTTC. It specifies CASRVQGAGGYTF. This chain joins TRBV2 and TRBJ1-2; 9 bases line up with TRBD1. CDR1 is SNHLY, CDR2 FYNNEI, per germline. CDR3 size: 13 residues. V shed 6 bases and J 7 bases; nucleotides not matched to a gene: 6.